The entry below gives a single T cell receptor beta chain sequence along with its context. What it binds is unknown. The sample comes from a study of chemoradiotherapy in HPV16-positive cancers. Regarding the study as a whole: Non-HPV-specific T cells did not expand in tumors during treatment, whereas candidate HPV-specific clones and E7-related motifs did. Better recurrence-free survival went with HPV-responsive T-cell expansion in HPV16-positive patients.

The table came from immunoSEQ multiplex PCR; TCRdb's copy has only in-frame clones and leaves some out. Of around 8,800 clones listed, around 80% are singletons. The CDR3 sequence is 18 residues long. Germline V gene data show CDR1 as LGHNA and CDR2 as YSLEER. V was clipped by 4 bases and J by 7 bases, with 25 bases between them. The chain employs TRBV4-3 and TRBJ2-2, with D possibly TRBD1 on 8 matching bases. The sequenced sample was tumor tissue, obtained from a patient who underwent chemoradiotherapy. The clonotype was recovered from a human donor with HPV-associated anogenital cancer. The CDR3, as DNA: TGCGCCAGCAGCCTGAACTACAGGGGGGGGCGGGTTGGCGGGGAGCTGTTTTTT. It specifies CASSLNYRGGRVGGELFF.